This TCR beta chain was recovered during a study of post-analysis software for immune sequencing data. Carried by the TCR beta cDNA libraries were unique molecular identifiers. Each CDR3 protein gets one entry after TCRdb re-called the PCR reads with MiXCR. Of roughly 870,000 distinct CDR3 sequences in the sample, approximately 53% were seen once. V dropped 5 bases and J dropped 9; count of bases not matched to a gene: 9. The CDR3 is made up of 14 amino acids. The germline CDR1 and CDR2 sequences are SGHTA and FQGTGA. Overall study results and limits: Patients used about 5 TRBV segments, including TRBV5-6, TRBV5-1 and TRBV20-1, more often than controls. Diversity measured as normalized Chao1 was significantly lower in multiple sclerosis patients than in controls. Those samples that were prepared in the same batch co-clustered strongly by F measure.

Comment on this clonotype: Its specificity is not known.

The chain employs TRBV7-3 and TRBJ2-3; 9 bases fit TRBD2. The sequencing input was blood. The origin of this receptor is a girl between 10 and 17 years old with multiple sclerosis. The DNA for the CDR3 is TGTGCCAGCAGCCCACAGACTAGCGGTGCAACGCAGTATTTT. This codes for CASSPQTSGATQYF.